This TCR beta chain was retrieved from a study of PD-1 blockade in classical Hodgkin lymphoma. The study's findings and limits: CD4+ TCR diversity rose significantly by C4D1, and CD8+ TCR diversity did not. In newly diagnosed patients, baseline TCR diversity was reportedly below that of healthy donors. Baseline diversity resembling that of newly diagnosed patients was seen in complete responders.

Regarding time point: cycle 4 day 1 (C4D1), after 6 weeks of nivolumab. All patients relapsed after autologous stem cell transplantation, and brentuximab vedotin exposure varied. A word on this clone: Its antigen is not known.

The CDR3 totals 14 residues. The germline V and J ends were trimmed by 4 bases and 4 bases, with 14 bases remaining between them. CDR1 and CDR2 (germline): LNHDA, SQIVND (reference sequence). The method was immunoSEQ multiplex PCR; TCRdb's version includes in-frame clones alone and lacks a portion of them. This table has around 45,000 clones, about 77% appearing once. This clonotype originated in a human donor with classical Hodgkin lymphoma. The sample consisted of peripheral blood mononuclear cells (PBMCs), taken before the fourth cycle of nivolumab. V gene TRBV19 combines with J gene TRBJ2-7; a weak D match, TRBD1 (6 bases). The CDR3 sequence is CASSRQERYYEQYF. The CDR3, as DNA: TGTGCCAGTAGTAGACAGGAGCGTTATTACGAGCAGTACTTC.